Included here is one TCR beta chain sequence, with context. The antigen remains unidentified. The record originates from a study of molecular identifiers for immune sequencing clone quantification. At the level of the study: The replicates split RNA from about 20,000 or 100,000 naive CD8 cells five ways and sequenced four.

Study-level points and caveats: In CMV-specific effectors, clones above 20 copies held over 98% of molecules; naive, under 1%.

This CDR3 region has 13 residues. CDR1 is WSHSY and CDR2 is SAAADI in the germline V gene. The V and J ends lost 2 bases and 1 base respectively, with 5 bases between them. TCRdb re-called the PCR reads with MiXCR, one entry per CDR3 protein. The sample has approximately 630,000 distinct CDR3 sequences; around 25% are singletons. Every naive CD8 library was made from between about 18,000 and 1,100,000 sorted cells with 10%, 30% or 50% RNA. Naive CD8 T cells underwent sorting with the CD8+CD4-CCR7+CD45RA+ definition. The TCR originated in a human donor in good health. Some libraries in this study had Jurkat cell RNA spiked in. The sample consisted of naive CD8+ T cells from blood, with Jurkat cell RNA spiked in. The subset denotes: FACS-sorted CD8+CD4-CCR7+CD45RA+ naive T cells. This chain uses TRBV10-2 with TRBJ1-2, with D unresolved. CDR3 DNA: TGCGCCAGCAGTGAGGACGATAACTATGGCTACACCTTC. It codes for CASSEDDNYGYTF.